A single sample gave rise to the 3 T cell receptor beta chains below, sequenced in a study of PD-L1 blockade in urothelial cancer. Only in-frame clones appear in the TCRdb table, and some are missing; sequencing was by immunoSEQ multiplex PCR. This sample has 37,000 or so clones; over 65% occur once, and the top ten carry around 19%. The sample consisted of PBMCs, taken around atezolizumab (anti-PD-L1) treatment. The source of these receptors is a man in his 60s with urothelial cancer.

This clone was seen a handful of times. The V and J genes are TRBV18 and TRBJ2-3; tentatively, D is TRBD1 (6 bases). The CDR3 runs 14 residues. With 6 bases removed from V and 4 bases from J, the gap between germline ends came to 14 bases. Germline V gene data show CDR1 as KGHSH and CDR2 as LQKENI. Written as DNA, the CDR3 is TGTGCCAGCTCTGACGGGACATCTCCAGATACGCAGTATTTT. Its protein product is CASSDGTSPDTQYF.

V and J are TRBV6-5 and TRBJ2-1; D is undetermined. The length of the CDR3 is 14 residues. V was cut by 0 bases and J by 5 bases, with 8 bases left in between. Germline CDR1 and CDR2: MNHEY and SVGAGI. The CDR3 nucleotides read TGTGCCAGCAGTTACTCGGCCCTCAACAATGAGCAGTTCTTC. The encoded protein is CASSYSALNNEQFF.

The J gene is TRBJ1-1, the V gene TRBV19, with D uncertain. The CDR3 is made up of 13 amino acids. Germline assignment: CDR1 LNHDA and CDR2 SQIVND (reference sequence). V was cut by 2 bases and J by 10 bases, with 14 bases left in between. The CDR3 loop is CASSIMGREAAFF. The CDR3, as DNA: TGTGCCAGTAGTATAATGGGGAGGGAAGCAGCTTTCTTT.